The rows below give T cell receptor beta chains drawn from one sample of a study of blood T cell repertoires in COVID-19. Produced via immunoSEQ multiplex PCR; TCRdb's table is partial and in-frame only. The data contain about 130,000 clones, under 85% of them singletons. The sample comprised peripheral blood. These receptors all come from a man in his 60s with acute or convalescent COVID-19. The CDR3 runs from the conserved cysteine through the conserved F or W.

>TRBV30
CAWSRTGSSGNTIYF
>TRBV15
CATSRDGTDEVWDSGNTIYF
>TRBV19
CASSRPGQNTGELFF
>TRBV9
CASSVGQGGSYNEQFF
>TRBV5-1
CASSSSGHQGGTEAFF
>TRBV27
CASSEPRDTFPNTEAFF
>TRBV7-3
CASSLYGQLNTEAFF
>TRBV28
CASSPLGEGNQPQHF
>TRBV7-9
CASSRQAANTGELFF
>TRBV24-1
CATSDLTGVHNEQFF
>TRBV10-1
CATRGRDSLLVAGGVKTGELFF
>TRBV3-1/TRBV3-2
CASSLNRGTEAFF
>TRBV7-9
CASSLIYDREAEAFF
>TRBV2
CASSLQGFYEQYF
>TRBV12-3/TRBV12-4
CASSYYRTEAFF
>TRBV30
CAWSWDGGTGANVLTF
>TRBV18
CASSPLAGGSEQYF
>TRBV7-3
CASSLSGARGGEQYF
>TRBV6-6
CASSFTANYGYTF
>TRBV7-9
CASSSTGGRGNSPLHF
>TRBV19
CASSFGTSGNRLGIYEQFF
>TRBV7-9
CASSPGQGAGANVLTF
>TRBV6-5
CASSYSPGQGSPLHF
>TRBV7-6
CASSPEPGQGREQYF
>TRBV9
CASSSSPRQPQHF
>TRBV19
CASQRGRGTYGYTF
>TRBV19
CASSPQGENTGELFF
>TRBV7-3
CASSSTGYNEQFF
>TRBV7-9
CASSLFQGRGEQYF
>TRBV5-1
CASSPSPGQGRVNTEAFF
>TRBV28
CASSSFQRGSTEAFF
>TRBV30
CAWSPTSSGDTQYF
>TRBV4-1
CASSQEGTRNEKLFF
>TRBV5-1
CASSTTGTGMNTEAFF
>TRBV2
CASVSDDATNEKLFF
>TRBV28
CAAEGPRQNSPLHF
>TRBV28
CASSLASYGEPYEQYF
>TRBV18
CASSPWSGGNEQFF
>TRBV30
CAWRTQGGTEAFF
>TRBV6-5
CASSKGSVNLYGYTF
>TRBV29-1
CSAEQGRTGNTIYF
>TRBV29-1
CSVEGTGLTETQYF
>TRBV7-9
CASSPASGRAVETQYF
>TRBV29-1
CSVERGGGELFF
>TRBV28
CASSLPHEKLFF
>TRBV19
CASSIVLMNTEAFF
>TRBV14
CASSQGGGWGNQPQHF